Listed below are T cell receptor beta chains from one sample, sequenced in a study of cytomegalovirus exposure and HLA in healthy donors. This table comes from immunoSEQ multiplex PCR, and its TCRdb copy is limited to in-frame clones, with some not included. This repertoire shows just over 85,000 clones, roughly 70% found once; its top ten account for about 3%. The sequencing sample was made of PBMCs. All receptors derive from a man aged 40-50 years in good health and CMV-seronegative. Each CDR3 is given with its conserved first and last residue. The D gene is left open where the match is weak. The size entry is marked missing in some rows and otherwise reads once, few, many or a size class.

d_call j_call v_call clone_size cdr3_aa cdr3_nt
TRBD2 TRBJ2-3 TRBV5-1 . CASSLPSGGLPGTDTQYF TGCGCCAGCAGCTTACCTAGCGGGGGGTTGCCTGGCACAGATACGCAGTATTTT
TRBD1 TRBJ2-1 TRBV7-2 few CASSPLQGAFNEQFF TGTGCCAGCAGTCCCTTACAGGGGGCTTTCAATGAGCAGTTCTTC
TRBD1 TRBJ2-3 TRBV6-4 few CASSRGTGGADTQYF TGTGCCAGCAGTAGAGGGACAGGGGGCGCAGATACGCAGTATTTT
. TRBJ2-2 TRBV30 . CAWSPVLGELFF TGTGCCTGGAGTCCAGTGCTCGGGGAGCTGTTTTTT
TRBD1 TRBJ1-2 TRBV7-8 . CASSSRDRGLDYGYTF TGTGCCAGCAGCTCCCGGGACAGGGGGCTGGACTATGGCTACACCTTC
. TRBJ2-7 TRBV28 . CASSRQYEQYF TGTGCCAGCAGTCGACAATACGAGCAGTACTTC
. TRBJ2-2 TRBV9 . CASSTQGLDTGELFF TGTGCCAGCAGCACACAGGGATTGGACACCGGGGAGCTGTTTTTT
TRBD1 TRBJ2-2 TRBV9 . CASNRQGTGELFF TGTGCCAGCAATCGACAGGGGACCGGGGAGCTGTTTTTT
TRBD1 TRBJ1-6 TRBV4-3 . CASSQEGRGRGSLHF TGCGCCAGCAGCCAAGAGGGCAGGGGGCGAGGATCCCTCCACTTT
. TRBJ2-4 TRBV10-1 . CASTLPRVGGHLAKNIQYF TGCGCCAGCACCCTTCCCAGGGTCGGGGGGCATCTGGCCAAAAACATTCAGTACTTC
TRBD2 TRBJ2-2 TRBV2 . CASSALGQGGLAGSGELFF TGTGCCAGCAGTGCCCTTGGACAGGGGGGACTAGCGGGGTCCGGGGAGCTGTTTTTT
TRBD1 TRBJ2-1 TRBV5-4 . CASSIDRGDEQFF TGTGCCAGCAGCATAGACAGGGGTGATGAGCAGTTCTTC
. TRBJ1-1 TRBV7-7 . CASRPYRVNTEAFF TGTGCCAGCAGACCCTACAGGGTTAACACTGAAGCTTTCTTT
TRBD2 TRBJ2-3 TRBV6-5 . CASRPSGGNTDTQYF TGTGCCAGCAGACCTAGCGGGGGGAACACAGATACGCAGTATTTT
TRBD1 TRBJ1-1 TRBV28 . CASSTSRTGGTTEAFF TGTGCCAGCAGTACATCAAGGACAGGGGGGACCACTGAAGCTTTCTTT
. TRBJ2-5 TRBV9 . CASSVEGRVQETQYF TGTGCCAGCAGCGTAGAGGGCAGGGTTCAAGAGACCCAGTACTTC
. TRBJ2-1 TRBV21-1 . CASSNLDREDEQFF TGTGCCAGCAGTAACCTGGACAGGGAAGATGAGCAGTTCTTC
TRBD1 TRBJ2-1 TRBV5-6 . CASSLTGANMYNEQFF TGTGCCAGCAGCTTAACAGGGGCGAATATGTACAATGAGCAGTTCTTC
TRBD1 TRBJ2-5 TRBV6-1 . CASRRQGQETQYF TGTGCCAGCAGGCGACAGGGTCAAGAGACCCAGTACTTC
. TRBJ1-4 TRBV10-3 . CAISATGSFNEKLFF TGTGCCATCAGTGCCACAGGGAGCTTTAATGAAAAACTGTTTTTT
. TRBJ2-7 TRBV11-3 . CASSLTLTGLDEQYF TGTGCCAGCAGCTTGACCCTCACAGGGCTGGACGAGCAGTACTTC
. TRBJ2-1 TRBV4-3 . CASSQERNTYNEQFF TGCGCCAGCAGCCAAGAGAGGAACACGTACAATGAGCAGTTCTTC
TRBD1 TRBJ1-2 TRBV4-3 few CASSQDSGIGGPYGYTF TGCGCCAGCAGCCAAGATTCAGGGATAGGGGGCCCTTATGGCTACACCTTC
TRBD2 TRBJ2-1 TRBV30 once CAWSVGTSDYNEQFF TGTGCCTGGAGTGTGGGGACTAGCGACTACAATGAGCAGTTCTTC
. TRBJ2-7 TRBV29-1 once CSAAGESSYEQYF TGCAGCGCTGCAGGGGAAAGCTCCTACGAGCAGTACTTC
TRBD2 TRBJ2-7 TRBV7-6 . CASSSGTSGGILYEQYF TGTGCCAGCAGCTCGGGGACTAGCGGGGGGATTCTCTACGAGCAGTACTTC
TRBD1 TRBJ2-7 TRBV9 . CASSSGTGGISYEQYF TGTGCCAGCAGCTCCGGGACAGGGGGGATTTCCTACGAGCAGTACTTC
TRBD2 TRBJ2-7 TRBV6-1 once CASSESGTSSYEQYF TGTGCCAGCAGTGAATCCGGGACTAGCTCCTACGAGCAGTACTTC
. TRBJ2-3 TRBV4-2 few CASSPPLGTDTQYF TGTGCCAGCAGCCCCCCCCTCGGCACAGATACGCAGTATTTT
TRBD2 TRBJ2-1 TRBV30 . CAWGTSFHNEQFF TGTGCCTGGGGGACTAGCTTCCACAATGAGCAGTTCTTC
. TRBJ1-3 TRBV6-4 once CASADWRVPGNTIYF TGTGCCAGCGCAGACTGGAGGGTCCCTGGAAACACCATATATTTT
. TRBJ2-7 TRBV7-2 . CASTGRMGVQQYF TGTGCCAGCACCGGCCGGATGGGAGTTCAGCAGTACTTC
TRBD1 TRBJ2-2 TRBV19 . CASSNRGRRTGELFF TGTGCCAGTAGCAACAGGGGGCGCAGGACCGGGGAGCTGTTTTTT
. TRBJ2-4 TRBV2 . CASSEVDFPKNIQYF TGTGCCAGCAGTGAGGTAGATTTCCCCAAAAACATTCAGTACTTC
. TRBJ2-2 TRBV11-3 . CASSSKSRGELFF TGTGCCAGCAGCTCCAAGAGCCGCGGGGAGCTGTTTTTT
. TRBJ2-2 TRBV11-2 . CASSFHSVGSGNTGELFF TGTGCCAGCAGCTTCCACTCCGTTGGTAGCGGCAACACCGGGGAGCTGTTTTTT
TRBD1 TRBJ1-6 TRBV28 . CASSSGTGYSPLHF TGTGCCAGCAGTTCCGGGACAGGGTATTCACCCCTCCACTTT
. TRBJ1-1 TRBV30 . CAGADGCEAFF TGTGCCGGGGCTGACGGATGTGAAGCTTTCTTT
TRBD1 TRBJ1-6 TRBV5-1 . CASSLVRHRGNSPLHF TGCGCCAGCAGCTTGGTTCGTCACAGGGGTAATTCACCCCTCCACTTT
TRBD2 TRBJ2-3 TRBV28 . CASSSRGAGITDTQYF TGTGCCAGCAGCTCACGGGGAGCGGGGATCACAGATACGCAGTATTTT
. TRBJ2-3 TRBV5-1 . CASSLDAGTSTDTQYF TGCGCCAGCAGCTTGGATGCGGGGACTAGCACAGATACGCAGTATTTT
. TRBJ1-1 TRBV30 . CAWSGTATEAFF TGTGCCTGGAGTGGGACAGCCACTGAAGCTTTCTTT
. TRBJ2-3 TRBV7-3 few CASSSTGSRTDTQYF TGTGCCAGCAGCTCCACAGGTTCCCGCACAGATACGCAGTATTTT
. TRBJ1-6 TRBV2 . CASSVADGAPPYNSPLHF TGTGCCAGCAGTGTCGCCGATGGGGCTCCGCCCTATAATTCACCCCTCCACTTT
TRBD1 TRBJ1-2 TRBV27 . CASSLTQGAGGYTF TGTGCCAGCAGTCTAACCCAGGGGGCTGGCGGCTACACCTTC
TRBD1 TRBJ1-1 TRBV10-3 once CAITAGTGLRSTEAFF TGTGCCATCACCGCCGGGACAGGCCTGCGGAGCACTGAAGCTTTCTTT
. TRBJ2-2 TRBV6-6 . CASSLLGRFTGELFF TGTGCCAGCAGCCTACTGGGCCGCTTCACCGGGGAGCTGTTTTTT
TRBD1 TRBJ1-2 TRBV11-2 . CASSLADRVCGYTF TGTGCCAGCAGCTTAGCAGACAGGGTGTGTGGCTACACCTTC
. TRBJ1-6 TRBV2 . CASSEQGFASLHF TGTGCCAGCAGTGAACAGGGTTTTGCATCCCTTCACTTT
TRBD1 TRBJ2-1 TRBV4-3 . CASSQTFGDRGRDEQFF TGCGCCAGCAGCCAAACCTTCGGGGACAGGGGGCGGGATGAGCAGTTCTTC
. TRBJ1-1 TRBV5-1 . CASSPDSSCGAFF TGCGCCAGCAGCCCGGACAGCTCGTGCGGAGCTTTCTTT
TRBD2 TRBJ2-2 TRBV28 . CASSLISSGGAGELFF TGTGCCAGCAGTTTAATTTCTAGCGGGGGGGCCGGGGAGCTGTTTTTT